The 2 T cell receptor beta chains below were found in one sample sequenced in a study of Tregs in tolerant kidney transplant recipients. Using immunoSEQ multiplex PCR, the repertoire was profiled, and TCRdb retains in-frame clones only, with some absent. The sample carries 50,000 to 85,000 clones, roughly 92% recorded once. The sequences come from CD8+ T cells from blood, collected before the transplant. The receptors come from a human donor who received a combined kidney and bone marrow transplant.

J is TRBJ2-7 and V is TRBV4-3; D gene uncertain. The CDR3 totals 14 residues. V was cut by 0 bases and J by 2 bases, with 8 bases left in between. CDR1 and CDR2 from the germline V gene are LGHNA and YSLEER. The CDR3 loop reads CASSQDLGPYEQYF. CDR3 in DNA: TGCGCCAGCAGCCAAGATCTAGGTCCCTACGAGCAGTACTTC.

This clone came up once. The gene calls are TRBV4-3 and TRBJ2-5, with D uncertain. The DNA matches TRBJ2-7 better at its end, which makes the J call doubtful. Germline V CDR1 and CDR2: LGHNA, YSLEER. This CDR3 has 15 residues. CDR3 in DNA: TGCGCCAGCAGCCAAGTATTATCCAGCGCCTACGAGCAGTACTTC. Residues: CASSQVLSSAYEQYF.